Each of the 30 T cell receptor beta chains below was sequenced from the same sample in a study of cytomegalovirus exposure and HLA in healthy donors. Use of 60 Vbeta and 13 Jbeta primers characterized the PCR. TCRdb's table, derived via immunoSEQ multiplex PCR, lists solely in-frame clones and lacks some. There are 150,000 or so clones in the sample; 80% occur only once, and about a tenth lies in the top ten. The sample comprised PBMCs. All receptors derive from a man aged 18 to 30 in good health and CMV-seropositive.

This clone has a handful of counts. This chain connects TRBV4-1 to TRBJ1-1; the D is unclear. Per germline, CDR1 MGHRA and CDR2 YSYEKL. The CDR3 spans 12 residues. Trimming removed 6 bases from V and 2 bases from J, with 7 bases in between. The CDR3 DNA is TGCGCCAGCAGAGGAGGAAACACTGAAGCTTTCTTT. This sequence encodes CASRGGNTEAFF.

The CDR3 here is CASSGGSPQPQHF. Written as DNA, the CDR3 is TGTGCCAGCAGCGGGGGGTCGCCCCAGCCCCAGCATTTT. V and J are TRBV6-1 and TRBJ1-5; D may be TRBD1 (5 bases). CDR3 length: 13 residues. Trimming shortened V by 6 bases and J by 7 bases, and 13 bases separated the two germline ends. The V gene's germline CDR1 is MNHNS and CDR2 SASEGT.

This clone came up once. The V and J genes are TRBV6-5 and TRBJ1-2; D ambiguous. The CDR3 contains 13 residues. CDR1 is MNHEY and CDR2 is SVGAGI in the germline V gene. V lost 2 bases to trimming and J lost 0 bases, with 4 bases between them. The CDR3 coding sequence is TGTGCCAGCAGTTACGCAGCTAACTATGGCTACACCTTC. Encoded protein: CASSYAANYGYTF.

This rearrangement joins TRBV5-1 to TRBJ2-2; 9 positions match TRBD2. V was clipped by 0 bases and J by 1 base; unmatched bases: 1. CDR3 length: 16 amino acids. The germline CDR1 and CDR2 sequences are SGHRS and YFSETQ. CDR3 in DNA: TGCGCCAGCAGCTTGGATAGCGGGAGGAACACCGGGGAGCTGTTTTTT. This translates into CASSLDSGRNTGELFF. The whole variable domain, remainder taken from reference TRBV5-1 and TRBJ2-2, is KAGVTQTPRYLIKTRGQQVTLSCSPISGHRSVSWYQQTPGQGLQFLFEYFSETQRNKGNFPGRFSGRQFSNSRSEMNVSTLELGDSALYLCASSLDSGRNTGELFFGEGSRLTVL.

This clone was detected a few times. This rearrangement joins TRBV5-4 to TRBJ2-7; D might be TRBD1 (6 bases). Germline values: CDR1 SGHNT, CDR2 YYREEE (reference sequence). The V end was cut by 4 bases, the J end by 0 bases, with 11 bases between. The CDR3 is 14 amino acids. CDR3 nucleotides: TGTGCCAGCAGCCCCCAGGGGAGCTCCTACGAGCAGTACTTC. Translated: CASSPQGSSYEQYF.

In this sample, this clone turned up once. J is TRBJ2-7 and V is TRBV18; 10 positions agree with TRBD2. Germline trimming cut 3 bases from V and 5 bases from J; bases unmatched to any gene: 4. The CDR3 is made up of 14 amino acids. Germline V gene sequence: CDR1 KGHSH, CDR2 LQKENI. CDR3 in DNA: TGTGCCAGCTCACCTAGCGGGAGGATGCACGAGCAGTACTTC. It translates to CASSPSGRMHEQYF.

V gene TRBV19 combines with J gene TRBJ2-2; no clear D. The length of the CDR3 is 18 residues. The V and J ends lost 1 base and 6 bases respectively, with 21 bases between them. Germline CDR1 and CDR2: LNHDA and SQIVND (reference sequence). CDR3 residues: CASSIVPAMRVVPGELFF. The CDR3 region has the DNA TGTGCCAGTAGTATAGTTCCAGCGATGCGCGTTGTCCCCGGGGAGCTGTTTTTT.

This chain links TRBV11-2 with TRBJ2-1, with 10 bases aligning to TRBD2. The CDR3 is 17 amino acids. Germline CDR1 and CDR2: SGHAT and FQNNGV. V lost 3 bases, J lost 6 bases, and 11 bases stayed unmatched. CDR3 nucleotides: TGTGCCAGCAGCTTGAGGGACCGTGGACTAGCGGCCAATGAGCAGTTCTTC. As protein: CASSLRDRGLAANEQFF.

This chain joins TRBV6-6 and TRBJ2-1; D ambiguous. The CDR3 sequence is 15 residues long. Germline assignment: CDR1 MNHNY and CDR2 SVGAGI (reference sequence). V lost 4 bases and J lost 4, with 14 bases in between. The CDR3 spells CASSFEIANYNEQFF. CDR3 nucleotide sequence: TGTGCCAGCAGTTTCGAGATAGCCAATTACAATGAGCAGTTCTTC.

The chain uses TRBV7-8 and TRBJ2-1; 7 bases are a match to TRBD2. Germline lookup yields CDR1 SGHVS and CDR2 FQNEAQ. The V and J ends lost 6 bases and 4 bases, in that order; junction bases with no gene match: 9. The CDR3 loop spans 15 amino acids. The CDR3 DNA sequence: TGTGCCAGCAGAGAGGTAGTGGGGGGGTACAATGAGCAGTTCTTC. It is translated as CASREVVGGYNEQFF.

A remark on this clone: The conserved phenylalanine or tryptophan is not found at the CDR3 terminus, so this likely reflects a read error. V and J are TRBV7-3 and TRBJ1-6; weak D call: TRBD1 (6 bases). The V end lost 3 bases, the J end lost 10 bases, and 16 bases lay between the germline ends. CDR3 length equals 15 residues. Germline-derived CDR1 and CDR2 are SGHTA and FQGTGA. The CDR3 DNA follows: TGTGCCAGCAGCTTGGACCCCGGAAGGGGGTCACCCCTCCACCTT. Translating gives CASSLDPGRGSPLHL.

The genes are TRBV7-9 and TRBJ2-7; TRBD1 agrees at 10 bases. Looked up from germline, CDR1 is SEHNR and CDR2 is FQNEAQ (reference sequence). V lost 3 bases and J lost 7; bases outside the gene matches: 12. The length of the CDR3 is 16 residues. Here the CDR3 reads CASSFGMDRGRLEQYF. The CDR3 DNA is TGTGCCAGCAGCTTCGGGATGGACAGGGGGAGGCTGGAGCAGTACTTC.

This clone is a singleton in its sample. The chain employs TRBV5-4 and TRBJ2-5; 12 bases are a match to TRBD1. This CDR3 is built from 15 residues. The ends lost 4 bases at V and 5 bases at J; junction bases unmatched: 6. Germline assignment: CDR1 SGHNT and CDR2 YYREEE (reference sequence). CDR3 sequence (DNA): TGTGCCAGCAGCCGGGGACAGGGGGCATGGGAGACCCAGTACTTC. As protein: CASSRGQGAWETQYF.

The rearrangement uses TRBV5-4 and TRBJ1-3; 7 bases map to TRBD1. V shed 4 bases and J 2 bases; nucleotides not matched to a gene: 3. Germline V gene lookup returns CDR1 SGHNT and CDR2 YYREEE (reference sequence). This CDR3 is 14 amino acids long. The CDR3 region has the DNA TGTGCCAGCAGCCTCGACAGGGCTGGAAACACCATATATTTT. This sequence encodes CASSLDRAGNTIYF.

V is TRBV7-8 and J is TRBJ1-5; D remains ambiguous. V gave up 4 bases and J gave up 2 bases, with 9 bases separating them. The CDR3 is 14 residues long. The germline V gene has CDR1 SGHVS and CDR2 FQNEAQ. CDR3 loop: CASSSLAGNQPQHF. The CDR3 bases are TGTGCCAGCAGCTCCCTCGCGGGCAATCAGCCCCAGCATTTT.

The chain uses TRBV5-4 and TRBJ1-1; D is unclear. V was trimmed by 1 base and J by 2 bases, leaving 6 bases between them. The CDR3 is 13 residues long. In germline, CDR1 is SGHNT, CDR2 YYREEE (reference sequence). The CDR3 is CASSLSENTEAFF. The CDR3 DNA reads as TGTGCCAGCAGCTTGTCAGAAAACACTGAAGCTTTCTTT.

This clone was detected only a few times. Within the sample, other DNA sequences also encode this same CDR3. This chain connects TRBV7-9 to TRBJ2-1; no firm D call. Trimming removed 1 base from V and 7 bases from J, with 5 bases in between. Germline V CDR1 and CDR2: SEHNR, FQNEAQ (reference sequence). The CDR3 is 12 residues long. This chain's CDR3 is CASSLGLNEQFF. The CDR3, as DNA: TGTGCCAGCAGCTTAGGACTTAATGAGCAGTTCTTC.

CDR3 region: CASSLRGGGHEQYF. The CDR3 DNA reads TGTGCCAGCAGCCTGCGGGGTGGAGGCCACGAGCAGTACTTC. The chain has TRBV4-2 and TRBJ2-5, with D maybe TRBD2 (6 bases). The better agreement between TRBJ2-7 and the DNA end casts doubt on the J call. The CDR3 runs 14 residues. CDR1 is LGHNA, CDR2 YNFKEQ, per germline.

This sequence joins TRBV19 and TRBJ1-1; 8 bases are shared with TRBD1. This CDR3 is built from 12 residues. After removal of 8 bases from V and 7 bases from J, the junction contained 6 bases not matched to a gene. Per germline, CDR1 LNHDA and CDR2 SQIVND (reference sequence). The CDR3 nucleotides read TGTGCCAGTGGTCAGGGGGCGAATGAAGCTTTCTTT. Its translation is CASGQGANEAFF.

The chain recombines TRBV28 with TRBJ2-2; possibly TRBD2 for D (6 bases). Germline V gives CDR1 MDHEN, CDR2 SYDVKM. Trimming took off 8 bases at V and 5 bases at J, with 9 bases between the two ends. The CDR3 sequence is 12 residues long. Here the CDR3 DNA reads TGTGCCAGCCAAGGGACTACCGGGGAGCTGTTTTTT. It yields the protein CASQGTTGELFF.

This clone was recorded only once. V usage is TRBV2 and J usage is TRBJ1-3, with D tentatively TRBD1 (5 bases). This CDR3 has 18 amino acids. V was trimmed by 3 bases and J by 0 bases, leaving 18 bases between them. Per germline, CDR1 SNHLY and CDR2 FYNNEI. The CDR3 spells CASSEAGGVPSSGNTIYF. In DNA, the CDR3 is TGTGCCAGCAGTGAGGCCGGGGGAGTTCCCAGCTCTGGAAACACCATATATTTT.

This clone was detected only once. V is TRBV5-4 and J is TRBJ2-2, with TRBD1 as a possible D gene (5 bases). Looked up from germline, CDR1 is SGHNT and CDR2 is YYREEE (reference sequence). The CDR3 consists of 16 residues. V lost 4 bases to trimming and J lost 0 bases, with 13 bases between them. The CDR3 DNA reads TGTGCCAGCAGCCCTTGGACATCTGCGAACACCGGGGAGCTGTTTTTT. Protein sequence: CASSPWTSANTGELFF.

This chain connects TRBV30 to TRBJ2-6; 7 bases fit TRBD2. V lost 4 bases, J lost 1 base, and 13 bases stayed unmatched. Germline CDR1 is GTSNPN and CDR2 is SVGIG (reference sequence). The CDR3 length is 18 residues. CDR3 nucleotides: TGTGCCTGGACGGTCCGGGAACTAGCGTCTTCTGGGGCCAACGTCCTGACTTTC. Translation gives CAWTVRELASSGANVLTF.

The chain links TRBV6-1 to TRBJ2-2; TRBD1 might be the D (6 bases). V was trimmed by 3 bases and J by 2 bases, leaving 16 bases between them. The CDR3 is 17 amino acids. The germline V gene has CDR1 MNHNS and CDR2 SASEGT. The CDR3 coding sequence is TGTGCCAGCAGTGAGTTGCTGCTACAGGGCAACACCGGGGAGCTGTTTTTT. This translates into CASSELLLQGNTGELFF.

The V gene is TRBV6-5, the J gene TRBJ2-7; possibly TRBD1 for D (6 bases). The CDR3 length is 13 residues. V was clipped by 10 bases and J by 7 bases, with 20 bases between them. CDR1 and CDR2 from the germline V gene are MNHEY and SVGAGI. CDR3 sequence: CATKGGSGREQYF. The CDR3 DNA reads as TGTGCCACCAAAGGGGGTAGTGGCAGAGAGCAGTACTTC.

This clone showed up just a few times. The chain combines TRBV29-1 with TRBJ2-5; 15 bases agree with TRBD2. This CDR3 comprises 15 residues. J lost 5 bases, V lost 2 bases, and 3 bases had no gene match. CDR1 SQVTM and CDR2 ANQGSEA come from the germline V gene. The CDR3 spells CSVERGLAGGETQYF. CDR3 bases: TGCAGCGTTGAAAGAGGACTAGCGGGAGGGGAGACCCAGTACTTC.

In this sample, this clone turned up once. The chain recombines TRBV18 with TRBJ2-3; 7 bases map to TRBD2. This CDR3 is built from 16 residues. J was trimmed by 0 bases and V by 2 bases; bases with no gene match: 5. The germline gives CDR1 KGHSH, CDR2 LQKENI. The CDR3 DNA follows: TGTGCCAGCTCACCAAATAGCGGGTCTAGCACAGATACGCAGTATTTT. Encoded protein: CASSPNSGSSTDTQYF.

The chain joins TRBV19 to TRBJ2-2; maybe TRBD2 (6 bases). CDR3 length: 15 residues. Germline V gives CDR1 LNHDA, CDR2 SQIVND (reference sequence). V lost 6 bases, J lost 6 bases, and 17 bases lay in between. Written as DNA, the CDR3 is TGTGCCAGTAGCCCTCGGGGTAGGGAGGCCGGGGAGCTGTTTTTT. Protein product: CASSPRGREAGELFF.

The V call is TRBV9, the J call TRBJ2-5; D possibly corresponds to TRBD1 (5 bases). Germline-derived CDR1 and CDR2 are SGDLS and YYNGEE. This CDR3 comprises 14 residues. Trimming shortened V by 2 bases and J by 1 base, and 9 bases separated the two germline ends. DNA for the CDR3: TGTGCCAGCAGCGTGACAGAAACCCAAGAGACCCAGTACTTC. Residues: CASSVTETQETQYF.

This clone was seen a few times. The chain recombines TRBV27 with TRBJ2-1, with D perhaps matching TRBD2 (6 bases). The CDR3 is 14 residues long. In germline, CDR1 is MNHEY, CDR2 SMNVEV (reference sequence). V gave up 6 bases and J gave up 5 bases, with 14 bases separating them. The CDR3 sequence: CASSPRRGNNEQFF. In DNA form, the CDR3 reads TGTGCCAGCAGCCCAAGGAGGGGAAACAATGAGCAGTTCTTC.